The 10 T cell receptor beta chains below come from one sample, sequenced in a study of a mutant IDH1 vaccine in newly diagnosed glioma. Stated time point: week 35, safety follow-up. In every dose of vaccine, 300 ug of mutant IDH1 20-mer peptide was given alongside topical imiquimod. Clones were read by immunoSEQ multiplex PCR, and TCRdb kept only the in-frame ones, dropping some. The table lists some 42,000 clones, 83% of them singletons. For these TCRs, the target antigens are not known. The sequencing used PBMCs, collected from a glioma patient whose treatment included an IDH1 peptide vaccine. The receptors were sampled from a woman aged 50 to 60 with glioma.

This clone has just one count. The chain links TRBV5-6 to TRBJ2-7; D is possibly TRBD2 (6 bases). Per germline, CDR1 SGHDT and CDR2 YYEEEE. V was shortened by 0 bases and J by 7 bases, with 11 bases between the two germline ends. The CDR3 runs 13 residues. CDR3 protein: CASSLGLASEQYF. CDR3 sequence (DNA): TGTGCCAGCAGCTTGGGGCTAGCGAGTGAGCAGTACTTC.

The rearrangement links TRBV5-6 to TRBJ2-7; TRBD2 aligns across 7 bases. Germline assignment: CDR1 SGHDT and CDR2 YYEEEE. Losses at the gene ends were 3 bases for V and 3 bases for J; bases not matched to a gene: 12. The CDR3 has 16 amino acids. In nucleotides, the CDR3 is TGTGCCAGCAGCTCACGGGCAGCGGGGCATAGCTACGAGCAGTACTTC. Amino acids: CASSSRAAGHSYEQYF.

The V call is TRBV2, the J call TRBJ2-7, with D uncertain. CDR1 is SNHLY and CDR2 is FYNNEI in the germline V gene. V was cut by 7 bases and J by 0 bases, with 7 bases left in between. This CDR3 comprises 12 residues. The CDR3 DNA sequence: TGTGCCAGCAACAGAGGCTCCTACGAGCAGTACTTC. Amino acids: CASNRGSYEQYF.

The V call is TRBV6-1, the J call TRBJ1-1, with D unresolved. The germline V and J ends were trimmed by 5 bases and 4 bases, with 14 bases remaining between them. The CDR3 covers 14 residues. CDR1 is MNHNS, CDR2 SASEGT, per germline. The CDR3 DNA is TGTGCCAGCAGTTCGGGTAGTTTCGGCACTGAAGCTTTCTTT. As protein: CASSSGSFGTEAFF.

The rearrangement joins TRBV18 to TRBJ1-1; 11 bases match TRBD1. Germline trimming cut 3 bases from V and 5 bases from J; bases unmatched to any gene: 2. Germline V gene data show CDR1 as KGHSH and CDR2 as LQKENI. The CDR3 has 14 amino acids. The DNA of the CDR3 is TGTGCCAGCTCACCGGGACAGGGGGAAACTGAAGCTTTCTTT. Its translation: CASSPGQGETEAFF.

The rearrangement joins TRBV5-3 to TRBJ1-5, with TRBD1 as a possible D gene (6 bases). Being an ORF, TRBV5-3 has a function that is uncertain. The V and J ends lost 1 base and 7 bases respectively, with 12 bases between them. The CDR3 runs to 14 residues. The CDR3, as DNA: TGTGCCAGAAGCTTGCCAGGGGCCTGGCAGCCCCAGCATTTT. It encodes CARSLPGAWQPQHF.

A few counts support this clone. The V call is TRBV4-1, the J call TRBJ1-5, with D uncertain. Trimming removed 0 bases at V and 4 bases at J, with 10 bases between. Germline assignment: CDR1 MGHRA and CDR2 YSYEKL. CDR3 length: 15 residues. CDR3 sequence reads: CASSQENTDNQPQHF. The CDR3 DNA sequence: TGCGCCAGCAGCCAAGAGAACACAGATAATCAGCCCCAGCATTTT.

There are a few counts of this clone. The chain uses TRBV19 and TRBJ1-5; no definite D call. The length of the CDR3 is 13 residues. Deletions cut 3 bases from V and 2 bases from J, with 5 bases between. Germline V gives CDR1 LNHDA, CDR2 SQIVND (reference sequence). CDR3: CASSIRGNQPQHF. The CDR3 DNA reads TGTGCCAGTAGTATCCGAGGCAATCAGCCCCAGCATTTT.

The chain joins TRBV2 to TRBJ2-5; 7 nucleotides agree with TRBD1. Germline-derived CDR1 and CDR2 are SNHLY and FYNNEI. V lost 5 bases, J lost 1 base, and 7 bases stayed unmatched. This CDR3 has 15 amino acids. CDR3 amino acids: CASSKTGASQETQYF. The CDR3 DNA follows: TGTGCCAGCAGTAAAACAGGGGCGTCCCAAGAGACCCAGTACTTC.

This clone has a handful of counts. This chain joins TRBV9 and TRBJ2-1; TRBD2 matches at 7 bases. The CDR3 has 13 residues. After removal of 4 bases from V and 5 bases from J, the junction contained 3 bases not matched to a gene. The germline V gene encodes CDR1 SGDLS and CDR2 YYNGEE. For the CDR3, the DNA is TGTGCCAGCAGCCCGGGGGGTAACAATGAGCAGTTCTTC. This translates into CASSPGGNNEQFF.